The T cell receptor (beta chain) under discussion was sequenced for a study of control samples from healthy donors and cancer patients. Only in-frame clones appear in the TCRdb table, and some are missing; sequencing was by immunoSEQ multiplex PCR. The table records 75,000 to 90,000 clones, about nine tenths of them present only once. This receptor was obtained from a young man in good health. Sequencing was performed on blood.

The CDR3 loop is CASRLLPRQENPGELFF. CDR3 DNA sequence: TGTGCAAGTCGCTTATTACCTAGACAGGAAAATCCCGGGGAGCTGTTTTTT. The V call is TRBV12-2, the J call TRBJ2-2; TRBD1, the table's D call, lacks a check against the DNA. TRBV12-2 has pseudogene status. The CDR3 runs 17 residues.